Described below is a single T cell receptor beta chain sequence and its context. What it binds is unknown. In TCRdb, the 5' RACE reads were re-called with MiXCR into one record per CDR3 protein. The table has just under 600,000 distinct CDR3 sequences, about 13% seen once. CDR3 length: 14 residues. Trimming shortened V by 2 bases and J by 0 bases, and 7 bases separated the two germline ends. CDR1 MNHEY and CDR2 SVGAGI come from the germline V gene. The sample originates from a study of T cells after yellow fever vaccination. Findings and caveats of the study: Most clones from primary vaccination were detected again post-booster (approximately 97% CD4, roughly 91% CD8). A faster peak, day 5 versus 15, was reached by the weaker secondary response. CD4 and CD8 compartments shared a small share of clonotypes, likely from convergent recombination.

This chain connects TRBV6-5 to TRBJ1-1; no definite D call. The sequence was collected from a man under 40 who received the YFV17D yellow fever vaccine. The source was PBMCs, collected on the day of the yellow fever booster vaccination. The CDR3 region is CASSYRELNTEAFF. The CDR3 region has the DNA TGTGCCAGCAGTTACCGGGAGTTGAACACTGAAGCTTTCTTT.